This TCR beta chain came from a study of shared clonotypes between healthy human individuals. The J segment lost 2 bases and the V segment lost 8 bases, leaving 9 bases of the junction unmatched. CDR3 length: 15 amino acids. Germline V gene sequence: CDR1 SNHLY, CDR2 FYNNEI. In the source study's methods: ImmunoSEQ output held junction-only sequences without quality scores, so filtering differed. Assay: immunoSEQ multiplex PCR; the TCRdb copy retains only in-frame clones and omits some. The DNA was the basis for D and trimming; V, J and clone size are from that table. Seen here are 110,000 or so clones, about 63% observed once, and the top ten hold approximately 25%. With respect to this clone: Its antigen is unknown.

Points from the study as a whole: Some clonotypes were shared by all four sorted-subset donors, while others were not shared. The non-shared ones had lower generation probabilities than the shared ones.

The chain carries TRBV2 and TRBJ1-5; TRBD1 matches at 7 bases. Sequences were obtained from memory CD8+ T cells sorted from blood. Subset here: CD45RO+ cells pooled with CCR7-negative TemRA cells. This receptor was identified in a woman younger than 45 in good health. DNA for the CDR3: TGTGCCAGCGCAGCAGTTGGACAGGGCAATCAGCCCCAGCATTTT. The encoded protein is CASAAVGQGNQPQHF.